This T cell receptor (beta chain) is from a study of blood T cell repertoires in COVID-19. Trimming pared 4 bases from V and 6 bases from J, leaving 9 bases between. CDR1 SQVTM and CDR2 ANQGSEA come from the germline V gene. The CDR3 is 11 residues long. The assay was immunoSEQ multiplex PCR, and TCRdb's table has in-frame clones only and misses some. The table records roughly 140,000 clones, more than 75% of them present only once. The chain employs TRBV29-1 and TRBJ1-2; D gene uncertain. Input material: PBMCs or T cells enriched from blood (not recorded which). The sequence came from a woman under 40 with acute COVID-19. This chain's CDR3 is CSVGREDGYTF. The CDR3 DNA reads TGCAGCGTTGGTAGGGAGGATGGCTACACCTTC.